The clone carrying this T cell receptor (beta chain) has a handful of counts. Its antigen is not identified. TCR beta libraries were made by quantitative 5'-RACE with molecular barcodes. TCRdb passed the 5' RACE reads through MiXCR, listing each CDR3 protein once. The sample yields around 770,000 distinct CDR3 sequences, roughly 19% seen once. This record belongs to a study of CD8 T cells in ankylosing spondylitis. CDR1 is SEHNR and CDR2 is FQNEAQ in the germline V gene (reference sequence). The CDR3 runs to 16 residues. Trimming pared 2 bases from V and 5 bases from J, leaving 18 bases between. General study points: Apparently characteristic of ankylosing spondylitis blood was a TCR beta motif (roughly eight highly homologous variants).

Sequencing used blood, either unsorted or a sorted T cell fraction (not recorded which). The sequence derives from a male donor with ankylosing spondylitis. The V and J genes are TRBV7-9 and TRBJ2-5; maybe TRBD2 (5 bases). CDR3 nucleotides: TGTGCCAGCAGCTTAAGTGAGGGCGGGCTGAGGGAGACCCAGTACTTC. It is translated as CASSLSEGGLRETQYF.